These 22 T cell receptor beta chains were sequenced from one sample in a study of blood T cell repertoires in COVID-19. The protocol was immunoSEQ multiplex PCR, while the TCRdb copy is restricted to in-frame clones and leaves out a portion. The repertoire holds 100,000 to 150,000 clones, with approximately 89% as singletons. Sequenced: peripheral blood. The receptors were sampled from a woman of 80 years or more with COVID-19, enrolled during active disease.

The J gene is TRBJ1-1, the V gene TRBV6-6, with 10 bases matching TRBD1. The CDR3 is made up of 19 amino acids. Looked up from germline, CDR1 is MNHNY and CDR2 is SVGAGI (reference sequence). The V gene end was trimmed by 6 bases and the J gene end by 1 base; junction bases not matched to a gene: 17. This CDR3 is CASSYTLPRQGARNTEAFF. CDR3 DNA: TGTGCCAGCAGCTACACCCTTCCGAGACAGGGGGCCAGGAACACTGAAGCTTTCTTT.

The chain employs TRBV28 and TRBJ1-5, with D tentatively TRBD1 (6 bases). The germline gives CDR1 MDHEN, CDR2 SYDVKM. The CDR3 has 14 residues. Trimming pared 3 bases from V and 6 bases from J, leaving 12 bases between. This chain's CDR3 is CASSFGRGSQPQHF. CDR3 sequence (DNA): TGTGCCAGCAGTTTCGGCAGGGGAAGTCAGCCCCAGCATTTT.

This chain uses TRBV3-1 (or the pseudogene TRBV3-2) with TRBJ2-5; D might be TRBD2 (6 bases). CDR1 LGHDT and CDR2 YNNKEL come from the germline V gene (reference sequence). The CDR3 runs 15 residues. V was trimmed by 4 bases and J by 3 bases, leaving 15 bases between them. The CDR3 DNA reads TGTGCCAGCAGCCTAGACAGTAAGCGGGAAGAGACCCAGTACTTC. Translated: CASSLDSKREETQYF.

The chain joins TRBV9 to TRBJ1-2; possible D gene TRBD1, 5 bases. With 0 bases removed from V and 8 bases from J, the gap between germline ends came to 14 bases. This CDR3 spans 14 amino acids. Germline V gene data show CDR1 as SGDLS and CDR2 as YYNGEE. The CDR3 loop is CASSVAIGGVGYTF. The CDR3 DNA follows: TGTGCCAGCAGCGTAGCTATCGGAGGGGTCGGCTACACCTTC.

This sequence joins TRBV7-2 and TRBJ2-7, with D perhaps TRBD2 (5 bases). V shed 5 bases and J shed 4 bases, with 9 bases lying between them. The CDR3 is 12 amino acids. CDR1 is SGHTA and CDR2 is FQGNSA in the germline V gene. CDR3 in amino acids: CASSPAGYEQYF. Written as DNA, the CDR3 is TGTGCCAGCAGCCCGGCGGGTTACGAGCAGTACTTC.

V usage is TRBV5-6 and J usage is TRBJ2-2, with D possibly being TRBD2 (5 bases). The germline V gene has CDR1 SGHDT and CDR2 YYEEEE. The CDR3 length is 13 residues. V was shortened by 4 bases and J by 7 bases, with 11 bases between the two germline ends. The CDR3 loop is CASSGRGFGELFF. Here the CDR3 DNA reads TGTGCCAGCAGCGGCAGAGGGTTCGGGGAGCTGTTTTTT.

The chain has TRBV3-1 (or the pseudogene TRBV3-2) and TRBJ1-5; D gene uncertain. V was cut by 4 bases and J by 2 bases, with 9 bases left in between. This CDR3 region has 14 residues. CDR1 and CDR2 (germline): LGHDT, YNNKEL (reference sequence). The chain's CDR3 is CASSPRGGNQPQHF. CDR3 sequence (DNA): TGTGCCAGCAGCCCACGGGGAGGCAATCAGCCCCAGCATTTT.

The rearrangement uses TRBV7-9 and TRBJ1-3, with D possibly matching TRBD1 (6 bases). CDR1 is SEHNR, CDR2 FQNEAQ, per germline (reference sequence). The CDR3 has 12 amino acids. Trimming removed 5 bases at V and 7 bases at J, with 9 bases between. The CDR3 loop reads CASSDQGNTIYF. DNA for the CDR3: TGTGCCAGCAGCGACCAGGGGAACACCATATATTTT.

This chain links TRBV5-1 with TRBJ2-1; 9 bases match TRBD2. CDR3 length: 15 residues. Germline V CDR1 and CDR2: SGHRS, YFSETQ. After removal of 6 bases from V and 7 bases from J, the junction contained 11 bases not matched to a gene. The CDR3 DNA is TGCGCCAGCACAAGTAGCGGGAGTGGCTCGAATGAGCAGTTCTTC. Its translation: CASTSSGSGSNEQFF.

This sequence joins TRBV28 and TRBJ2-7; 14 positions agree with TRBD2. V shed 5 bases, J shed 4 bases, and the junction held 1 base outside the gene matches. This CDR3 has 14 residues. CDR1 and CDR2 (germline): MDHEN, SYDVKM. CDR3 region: CASSGLAGGYEQYF. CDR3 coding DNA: TGTGCCAGCAGTGGACTAGCGGGAGGTTACGAGCAGTACTTC.

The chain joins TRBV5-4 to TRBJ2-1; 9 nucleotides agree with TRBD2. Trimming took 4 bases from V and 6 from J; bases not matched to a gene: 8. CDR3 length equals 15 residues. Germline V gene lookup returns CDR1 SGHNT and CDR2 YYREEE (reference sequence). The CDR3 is CASSTGLASINEQFF. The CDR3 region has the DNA TGTGCCAGCAGCACCGGACTAGCGTCAATCAATGAGCAGTTCTTC.

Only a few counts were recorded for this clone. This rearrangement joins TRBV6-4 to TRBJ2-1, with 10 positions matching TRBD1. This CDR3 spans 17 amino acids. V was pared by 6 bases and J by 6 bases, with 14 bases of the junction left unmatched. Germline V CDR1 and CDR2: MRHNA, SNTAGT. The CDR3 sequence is CASSANAGTGAPNEQFF. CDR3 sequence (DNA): TGTGCCAGCAGCGCCAACGCCGGGACAGGGGCCCCCAATGAGCAGTTCTTC.

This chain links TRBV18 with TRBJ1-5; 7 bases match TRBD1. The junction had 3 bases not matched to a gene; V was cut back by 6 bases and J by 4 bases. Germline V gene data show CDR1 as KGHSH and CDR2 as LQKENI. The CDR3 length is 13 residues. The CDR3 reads CASSSTGNQPQHF. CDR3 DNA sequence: TGTGCCAGCTCGTCGACAGGGAATCAGCCCCAGCATTTT.

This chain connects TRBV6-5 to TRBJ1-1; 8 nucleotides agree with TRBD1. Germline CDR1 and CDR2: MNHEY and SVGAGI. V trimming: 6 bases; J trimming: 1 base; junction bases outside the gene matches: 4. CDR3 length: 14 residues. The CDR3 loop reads CASRYRGRNTEAFF. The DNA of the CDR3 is TGTGCCAGCAGGTACAGGGGGAGGAACACTGAAGCTTTCTTT.

This chain's CDR3 is CASSERGNTDTQYF. Here the CDR3 DNA reads TGTGCCAGCAGTGAGAGGGGGAACACAGATACGCAGTATTTT. The chain employs TRBV2 and TRBJ2-3; D may be TRBD1 (6 bases). CDR3 size: 14 residues. V shed 3 bases and J shed 2 bases, with 9 bases lying between them. Germline V lookup: CDR1 SNHLY, CDR2 FYNNEI.

The CDR3 bases are TGTGCCAGCAGGGGAGACAGGATTGTTAATTCACCCCTCCACTTT. It codes for CASRGDRIVNSPLHF. The chain has TRBV27 and TRBJ1-6; TRBD1 is a possible D gene (6 bases). The CDR3 is 15 residues long. Trimming left V 6 bases short and J 6 bases short, with 15 bases between. Germline V lookup: CDR1 MNHEY, CDR2 SMNVEV (reference sequence).

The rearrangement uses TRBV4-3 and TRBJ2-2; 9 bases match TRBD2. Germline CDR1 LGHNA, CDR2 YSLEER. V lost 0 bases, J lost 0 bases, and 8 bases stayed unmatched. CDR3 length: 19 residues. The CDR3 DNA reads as TGCGCCAGCAGCCAAGATGAGTCTAGCGGGACGGCGAACACCGGGGAGCTGTTTTTT. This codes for CASSQDESSGTANTGELFF.

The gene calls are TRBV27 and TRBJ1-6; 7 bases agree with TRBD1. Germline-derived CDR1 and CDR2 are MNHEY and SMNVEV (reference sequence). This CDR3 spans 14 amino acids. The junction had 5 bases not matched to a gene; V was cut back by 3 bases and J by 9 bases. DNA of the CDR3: TGTGCCAGCAGTTTCGACAGGGAAGGTTCACCCCTCCACTTT. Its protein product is CASSFDREGSPLHF.

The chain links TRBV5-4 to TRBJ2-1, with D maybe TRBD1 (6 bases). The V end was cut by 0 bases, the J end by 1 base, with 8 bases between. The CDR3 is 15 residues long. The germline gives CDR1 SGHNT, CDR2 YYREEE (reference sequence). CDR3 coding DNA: TGTGCCAGCAGCTTGGGGACAGCGTCCTACAATGAGCAGTTCTTC. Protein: CASSLGTASYNEQFF.

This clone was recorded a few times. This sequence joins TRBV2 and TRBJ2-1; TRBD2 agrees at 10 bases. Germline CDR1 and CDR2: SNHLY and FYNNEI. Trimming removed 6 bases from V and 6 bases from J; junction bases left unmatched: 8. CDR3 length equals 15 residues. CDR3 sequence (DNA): TGTGCCAGCAGGCCTTGGGCTAGCGGGAGCAATGAGCAGTTCTTC. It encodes CASRPWASGSNEQFF.

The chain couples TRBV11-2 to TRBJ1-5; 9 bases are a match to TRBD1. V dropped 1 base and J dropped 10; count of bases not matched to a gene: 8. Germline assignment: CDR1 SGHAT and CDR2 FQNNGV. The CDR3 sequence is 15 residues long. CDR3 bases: TGTGCCAGCAGCTTAGGCCTGGGACAGGGTGGCCCCCAGCATTTT. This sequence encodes CASSLGLGQGGPQHF.

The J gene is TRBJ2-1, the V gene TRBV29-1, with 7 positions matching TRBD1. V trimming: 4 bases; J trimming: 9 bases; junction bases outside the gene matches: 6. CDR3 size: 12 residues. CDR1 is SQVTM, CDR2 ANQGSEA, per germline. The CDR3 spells CSVVAGGREQFF. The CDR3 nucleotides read TGCAGCGTTGTGGCAGGGGGACGTGAGCAGTTCTTC.